The rows below give T cell receptor beta chains drawn from one sample of a study of CD8 T cells in ankylosing spondylitis. In TCRdb, the 5' RACE reads were re-called with MiXCR into one record per CDR3 protein. Seen here are under 850,000 distinct CDR3 sequences, around 17% observed once, and the top ten hold approximately 18%. The sample taken for sequencing was blood, either unsorted or a sorted T cell fraction (not recorded which). These receptors all come from a male donor with ankylosing spondylitis. CDR3s leave out the opening cysteine and the closing phenylalanine or tryptophan. The D gene is left open where the match is weak.

cdr3_aa j_call d_call cdr3_length v_call
ASSEQGPPQPQH TRBJ1-5 . 12 TRBV2
ATSSRQGYWTEQY TRBJ2-7 TRBD1 13 TRBV15
ASRPLDGITYEQY TRBJ2-7 . 13 TRBV6-1
ASSYGTGHTGELF TRBJ2-2 TRBD1 13 TRBV6-5
ASRGAKGSETQY TRBJ2-5 . 12 TRBV5-1
ASSLFLAGGPYEQY TRBJ2-7 TRBD2 14 TRBV27
SARDLRGTTGELF TRBJ2-2 . 13 TRBV20-1
AISESSGSIHEQY TRBJ2-7 TRBD2 13 TRBV10-3
ASSLWLTTDTQY TRBJ2-3 . 12 TRBV12-3/TRBV12-4
SVQRVDTDTQY TRBJ2-3 . 11 TRBV29-1
ASSLRWGAITDTQY TRBJ2-3 . 14 TRBV27
ASSPTTGERSAF TRBJ2-1 . 12 TRBV3-1
ASSQPTSGLEDTQY TRBJ2-3 TRBD2 14 TRBV7-9
ASSENLGIQETQY TRBJ2-5 . 13 TRBV25-1
ASSQEVSGSDTGELF TRBJ2-2 TRBD2 15 TRBV4-2
ASSYGESTDTQY TRBJ2-3 . 12 TRBV6-5
ASSLEGRDFDEQF TRBJ2-1 . 13 TRBV5-5
ASTTRGAGDSADTQY TRBJ2-3 TRBD2 15 TRBV27
ASTFSIQGYEQY TRBJ2-7 . 12 TRBV28
ASSLAGTGGSNEQF TRBJ2-1 TRBD1 14 TRBV5-1